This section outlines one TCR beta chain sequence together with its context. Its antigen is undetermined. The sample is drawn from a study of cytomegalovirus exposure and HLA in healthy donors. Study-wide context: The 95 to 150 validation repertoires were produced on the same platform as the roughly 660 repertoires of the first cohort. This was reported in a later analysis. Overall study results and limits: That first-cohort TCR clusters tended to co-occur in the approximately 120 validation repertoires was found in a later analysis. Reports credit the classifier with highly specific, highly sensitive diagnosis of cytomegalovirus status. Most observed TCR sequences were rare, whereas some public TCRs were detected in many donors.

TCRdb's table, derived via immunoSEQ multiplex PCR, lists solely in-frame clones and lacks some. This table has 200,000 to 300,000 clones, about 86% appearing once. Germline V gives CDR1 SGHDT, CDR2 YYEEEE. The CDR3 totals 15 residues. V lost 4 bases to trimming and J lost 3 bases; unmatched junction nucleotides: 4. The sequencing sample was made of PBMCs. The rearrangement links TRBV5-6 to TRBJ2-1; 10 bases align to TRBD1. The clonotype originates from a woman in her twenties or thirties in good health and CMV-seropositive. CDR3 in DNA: TGTGCCAGCAGCGTGGACAGGGGGATCTACAATGAGCAGTTCTTC. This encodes CASSVDRGIYNEQFF.